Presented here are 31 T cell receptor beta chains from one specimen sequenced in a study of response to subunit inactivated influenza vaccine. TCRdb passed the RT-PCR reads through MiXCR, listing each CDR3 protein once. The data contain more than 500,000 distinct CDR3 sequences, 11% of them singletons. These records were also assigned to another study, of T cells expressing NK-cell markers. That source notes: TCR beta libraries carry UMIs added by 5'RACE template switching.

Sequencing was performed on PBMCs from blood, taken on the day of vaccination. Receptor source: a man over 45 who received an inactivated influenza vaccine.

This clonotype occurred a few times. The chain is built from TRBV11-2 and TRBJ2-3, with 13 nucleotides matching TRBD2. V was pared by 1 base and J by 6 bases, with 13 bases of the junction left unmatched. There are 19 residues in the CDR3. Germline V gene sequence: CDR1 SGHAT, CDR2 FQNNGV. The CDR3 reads CASSLGGGLAGDFRDTQYF. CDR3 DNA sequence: TGTGCCAGCAGCTTAGGAGGCGGACTAGCGGGAGACTTCCGGGATACGCAGTATTTT.

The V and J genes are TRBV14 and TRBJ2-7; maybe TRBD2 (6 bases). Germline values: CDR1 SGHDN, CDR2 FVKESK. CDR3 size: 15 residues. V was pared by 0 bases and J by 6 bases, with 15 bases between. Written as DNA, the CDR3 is TGTGCCAGCAGCCAAGATGGAGGGTTTGTTGGCGAGCAGTACTTC. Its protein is CASSQDGGFVGEQYF.

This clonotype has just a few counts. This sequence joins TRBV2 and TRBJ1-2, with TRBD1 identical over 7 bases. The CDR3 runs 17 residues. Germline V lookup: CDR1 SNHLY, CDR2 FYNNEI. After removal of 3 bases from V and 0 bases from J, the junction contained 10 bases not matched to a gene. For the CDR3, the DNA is TGTGCCAGCAGTGAGGGGGCCACAGGGGTAGCTAACTATGGCTACACCTTC. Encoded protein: CASSEGATGVANYGYTF.

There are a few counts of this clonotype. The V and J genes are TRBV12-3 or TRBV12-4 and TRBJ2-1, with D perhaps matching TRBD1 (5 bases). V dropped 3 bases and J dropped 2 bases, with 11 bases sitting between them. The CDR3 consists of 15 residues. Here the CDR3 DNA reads TGTGCCAGCAGTTTTTACAGGAGTACCTACAATGAGCAGTTCTTC. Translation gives CASSFYRSTYNEQFF.

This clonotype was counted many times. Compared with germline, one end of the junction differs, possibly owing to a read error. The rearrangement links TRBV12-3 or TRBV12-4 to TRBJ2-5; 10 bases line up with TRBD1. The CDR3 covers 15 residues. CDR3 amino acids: CASRLGQGGQETQYF. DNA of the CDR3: TGTGCCAGCAGGTTAGGACAGGGGGGACAAGAGACCCAGTACTTC.

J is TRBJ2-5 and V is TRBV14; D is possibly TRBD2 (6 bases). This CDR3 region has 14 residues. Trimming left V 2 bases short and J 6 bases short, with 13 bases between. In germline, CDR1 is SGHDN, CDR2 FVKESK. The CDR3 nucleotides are TGTGCCAGCAGCCAAACGGGACTTTCGAAGACCCAGTACTTC. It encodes CASSQTGLSKTQYF.

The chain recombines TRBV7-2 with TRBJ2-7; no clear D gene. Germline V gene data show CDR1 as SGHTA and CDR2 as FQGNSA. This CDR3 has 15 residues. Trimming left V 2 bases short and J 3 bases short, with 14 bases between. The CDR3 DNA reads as TGTGCCAGCAGCTTATTGTTCGGTAGAAACTACGAGCAGTACTTC. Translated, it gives CASSLLFGRNYEQYF.

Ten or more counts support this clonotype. This CDR3 reads CASSQVIKDRGPDGYTF. The CDR3 DNA reads TGTGCCAGCAGCCAAGTAATCAAGGACAGGGGGCCAGATGGCTACACCTTC. The genes are TRBV4-2 and TRBJ1-2, with TRBD1 identical over 11 bases. V shed 1 base, J shed 6 bases, and the junction held 10 bases outside the gene matches. Germline CDR1 LGHNA, CDR2 YNFKEQ. This CDR3 has 17 amino acids.

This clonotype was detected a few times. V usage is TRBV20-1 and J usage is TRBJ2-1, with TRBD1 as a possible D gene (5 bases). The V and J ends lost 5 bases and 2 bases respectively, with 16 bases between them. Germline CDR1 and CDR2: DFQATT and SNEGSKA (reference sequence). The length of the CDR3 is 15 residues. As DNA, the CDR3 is TGCAGTGCTGACGGTTTGGCACAGGCCTACAATGAGCAGTTCTTC. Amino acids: CSADGLAQAYNEQFF.

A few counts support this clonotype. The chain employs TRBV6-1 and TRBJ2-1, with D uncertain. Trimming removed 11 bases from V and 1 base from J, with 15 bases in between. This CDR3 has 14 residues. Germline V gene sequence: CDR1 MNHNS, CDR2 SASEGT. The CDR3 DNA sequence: TGTGCCTCCTCGGAATTGCGGTCCTACAATGAGCAGTTCTTC. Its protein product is CASSELRSYNEQFF.

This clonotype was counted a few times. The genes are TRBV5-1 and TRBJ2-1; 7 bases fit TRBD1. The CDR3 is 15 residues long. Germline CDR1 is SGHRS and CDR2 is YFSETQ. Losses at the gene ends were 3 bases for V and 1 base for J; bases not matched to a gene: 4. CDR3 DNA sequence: TGCGCCAGCAGCTCTGGACAGGTATCCTACAATGAGCAGTTCTTC. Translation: CASSSGQVSYNEQFF.

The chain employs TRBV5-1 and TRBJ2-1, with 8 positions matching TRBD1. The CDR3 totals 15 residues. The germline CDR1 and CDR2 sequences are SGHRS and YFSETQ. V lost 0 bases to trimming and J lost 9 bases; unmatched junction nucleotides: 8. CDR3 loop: CASSLEGQVLIEQFF. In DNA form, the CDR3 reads TGCGCCAGCAGCTTGGAGGGACAGGTCCTTATTGAGCAGTTCTTC.

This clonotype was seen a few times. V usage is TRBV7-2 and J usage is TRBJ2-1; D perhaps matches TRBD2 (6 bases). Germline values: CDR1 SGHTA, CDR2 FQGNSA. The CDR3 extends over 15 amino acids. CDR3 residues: CAGASAKSSYNEQFF. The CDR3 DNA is TGTGCTGGGGCTAGCGCCAAATCCTCCTACAATGAGCAGTTCTTC.

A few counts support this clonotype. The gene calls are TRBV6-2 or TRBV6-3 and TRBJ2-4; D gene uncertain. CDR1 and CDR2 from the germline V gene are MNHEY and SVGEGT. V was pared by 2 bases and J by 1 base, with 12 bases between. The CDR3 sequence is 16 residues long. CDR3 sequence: CASSYEPNLAKNIQYF. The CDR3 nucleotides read TGTGCCAGCAGTTACGAGCCGAACTTGGCCAAAAACATTCAGTACTTC.

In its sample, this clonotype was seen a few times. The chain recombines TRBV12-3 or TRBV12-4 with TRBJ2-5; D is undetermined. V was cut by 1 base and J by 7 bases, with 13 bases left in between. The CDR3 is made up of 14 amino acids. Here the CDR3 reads CASSLGQSPGTQYF. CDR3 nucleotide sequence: TGTGCCAGCAGTTTAGGGCAGAGCCCAGGGACCCAGTACTTC.

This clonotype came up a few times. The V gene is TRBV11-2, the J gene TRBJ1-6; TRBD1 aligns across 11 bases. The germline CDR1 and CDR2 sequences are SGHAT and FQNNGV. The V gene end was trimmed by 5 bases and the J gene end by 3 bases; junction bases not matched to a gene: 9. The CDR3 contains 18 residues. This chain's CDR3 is CASSIGDRGSIYNSPLHF. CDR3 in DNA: TGTGCCAGCAGCATCGGGGACAGGGGGAGCATCTATAATTCACCCCTCCACTTT.

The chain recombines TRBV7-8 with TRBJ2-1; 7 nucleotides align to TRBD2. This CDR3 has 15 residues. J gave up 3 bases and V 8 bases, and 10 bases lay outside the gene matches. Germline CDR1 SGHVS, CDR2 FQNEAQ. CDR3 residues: CASAHGGGLYNEQFF. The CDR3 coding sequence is TGTGCCAGCGCCCATGGGGGGGGACTCTACAATGAGCAGTTCTTC.

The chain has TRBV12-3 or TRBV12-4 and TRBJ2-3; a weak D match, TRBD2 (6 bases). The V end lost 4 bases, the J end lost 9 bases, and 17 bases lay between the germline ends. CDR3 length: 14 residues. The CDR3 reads CASSWLGTGDTQYF. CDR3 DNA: TGTGCCAGCAGTTGGCTGGGTACGGGGGACACGCAGTATTTT.

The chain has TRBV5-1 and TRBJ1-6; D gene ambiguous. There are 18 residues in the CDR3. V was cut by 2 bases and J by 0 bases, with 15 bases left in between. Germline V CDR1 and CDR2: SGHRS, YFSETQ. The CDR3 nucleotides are TGCGCCAGCAGCTTAGGATGGTTGAACAGCTCCTATAATTCACCCCTCCACTTT. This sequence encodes CASSLGWLNSSYNSPLHF.

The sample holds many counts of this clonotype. CDR3 nucleotides: TGTGCCAGCAGCCAAGGGGCCAGCGGGGGGAGTTCAGATACGCAGTATTTT. This codes for CASSQGASGGSSDTQYF. The rearrangement joins TRBV4-2 to TRBJ2-3; 9 bases map to TRBD2. The length of the CDR3 is 17 residues. The V and J ends lost 1 base and 4 bases, in that order; junction bases with no gene match: 9. Germline values: CDR1 LGHNA, CDR2 YNFKEQ.

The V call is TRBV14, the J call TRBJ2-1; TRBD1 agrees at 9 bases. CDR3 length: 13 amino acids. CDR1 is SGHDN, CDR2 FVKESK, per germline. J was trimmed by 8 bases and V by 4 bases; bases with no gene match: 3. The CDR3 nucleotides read TGTGCCAGCAGCCGGTGGACAGGGGATGAGCAGTTCTTC. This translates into CASSRWTGDEQFF.

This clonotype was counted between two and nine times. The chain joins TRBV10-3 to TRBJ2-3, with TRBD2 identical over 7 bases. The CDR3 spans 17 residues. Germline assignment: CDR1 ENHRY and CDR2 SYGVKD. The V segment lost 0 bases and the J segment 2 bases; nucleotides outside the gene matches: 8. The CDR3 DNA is TGTGCCATCAGTGAGTCGGATGCGGGGGAGTTCACAGATACGCAGTATTTT. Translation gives CAISESDAGEFTDTQYF.

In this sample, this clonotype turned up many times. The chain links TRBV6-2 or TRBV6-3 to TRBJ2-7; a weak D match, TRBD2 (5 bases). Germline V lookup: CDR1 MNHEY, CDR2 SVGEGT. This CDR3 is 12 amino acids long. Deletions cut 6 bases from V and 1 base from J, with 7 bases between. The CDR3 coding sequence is TGTGCCAGCAGGGAGGATTCCTACGAGCAGTACTTC. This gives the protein CASREDSYEQYF.

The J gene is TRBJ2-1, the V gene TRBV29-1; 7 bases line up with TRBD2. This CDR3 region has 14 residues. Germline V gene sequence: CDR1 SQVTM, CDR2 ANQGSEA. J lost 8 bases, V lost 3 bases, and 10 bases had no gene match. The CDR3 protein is CSVERAGVGDEQFF. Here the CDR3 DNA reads TGCAGCGTTGAGAGGGCGGGAGTAGGTGATGAGCAGTTCTTC.

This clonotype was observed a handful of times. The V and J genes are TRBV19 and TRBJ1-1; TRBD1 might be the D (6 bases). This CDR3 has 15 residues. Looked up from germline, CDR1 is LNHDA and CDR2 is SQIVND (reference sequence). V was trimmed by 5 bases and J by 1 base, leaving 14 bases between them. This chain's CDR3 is CASSVNSQGNTEAFF. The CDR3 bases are TGTGCCAGTAGTGTTAATTCACAGGGGAACACTGAAGCTTTCTTT.

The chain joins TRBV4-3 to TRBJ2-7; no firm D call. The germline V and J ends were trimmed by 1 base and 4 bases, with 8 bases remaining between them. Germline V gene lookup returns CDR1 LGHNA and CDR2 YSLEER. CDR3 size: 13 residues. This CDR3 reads CASSQGRLYEQYF. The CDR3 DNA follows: TGCGCCAGCAGCCAAGGACGCCTATACGAGCAGTACTTC.

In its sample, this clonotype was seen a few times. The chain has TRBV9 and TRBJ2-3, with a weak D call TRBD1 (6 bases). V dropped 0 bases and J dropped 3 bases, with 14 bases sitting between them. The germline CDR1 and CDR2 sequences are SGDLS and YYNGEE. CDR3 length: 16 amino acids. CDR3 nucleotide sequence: TGTGCCAGCAGCGTAGAAACAGGGCTTACTACAGATACGCAGTATTTT. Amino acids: CASSVETGLTTDTQYF.

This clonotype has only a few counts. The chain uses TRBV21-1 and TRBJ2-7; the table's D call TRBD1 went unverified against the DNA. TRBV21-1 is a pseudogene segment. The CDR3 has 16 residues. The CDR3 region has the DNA TGTGCCAGCAGCAGATGGGACAGGGTCTTTTCCTACGAGCAGTACTTC. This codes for CASSRWDRVFSYEQYF.

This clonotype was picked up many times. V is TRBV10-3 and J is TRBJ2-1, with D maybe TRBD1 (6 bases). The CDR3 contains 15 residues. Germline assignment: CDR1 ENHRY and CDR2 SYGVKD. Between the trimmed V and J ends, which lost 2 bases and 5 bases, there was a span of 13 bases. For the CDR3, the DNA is TGTGCCATCAGTGAGATGCCAGGGGCCCACAATGAGCAGTTCTTC. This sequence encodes CAISEMPGAHNEQFF.

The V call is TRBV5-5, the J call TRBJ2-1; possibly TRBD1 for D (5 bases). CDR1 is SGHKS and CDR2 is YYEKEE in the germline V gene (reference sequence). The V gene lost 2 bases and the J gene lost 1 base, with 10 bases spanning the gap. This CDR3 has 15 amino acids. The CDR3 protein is CASSLRGESYNEQFF. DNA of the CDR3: TGTGCCAGCAGCTTAAGGGGTGAGTCCTACAATGAGCAGTTCTTC.

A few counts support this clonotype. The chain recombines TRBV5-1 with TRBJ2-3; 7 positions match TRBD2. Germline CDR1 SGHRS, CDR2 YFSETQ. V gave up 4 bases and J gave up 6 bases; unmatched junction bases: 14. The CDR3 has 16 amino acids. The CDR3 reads CASSIDMGGRADTQYF. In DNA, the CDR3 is TGCGCCAGCAGCATCGACATGGGGGGGAGGGCGGATACGCAGTATTTT.